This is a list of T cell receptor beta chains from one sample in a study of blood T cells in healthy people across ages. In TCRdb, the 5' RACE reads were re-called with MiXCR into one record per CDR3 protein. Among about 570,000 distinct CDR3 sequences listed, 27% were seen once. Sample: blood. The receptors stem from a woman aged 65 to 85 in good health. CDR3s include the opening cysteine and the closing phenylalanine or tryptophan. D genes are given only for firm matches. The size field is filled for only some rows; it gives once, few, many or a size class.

CDR3: CASSYTQGYEKLFF
DNA: TGTGCCAGCAGTTACACACAGGGATATGAAAAACTGTTTTTT
size: few
J: TRBJ1-4
V: TRBV6-5
D: NA

CDR3: CASSLDGWSSGNTIYF
DNA: TGTGCCAGCAGTTTGGATGGGTGGAGCTCTGGAAACACCATATATTTT
size: NA
J: TRBJ1-3
V: TRBV27
D: NA

CDR3: CASSYGSAANYGYTF
DNA: TGTGCCAGCAGTTACGGTTCGGCTGCTAACTATGGCTACACCTTC
size: few
J: TRBJ1-2
V: TRBV6-5
D: NA

CDR3: CASSPREREGYGYTF
DNA: TGCGCCAGCAGCCCCCGCGAGAGGGAAGGGTATGGCTACACCTTC
size: few
J: TRBJ1-2
V: TRBV4-3
D: NA

CDR3: CSGLTGGNQPQHF
DNA: TGCAGTGGTTTAACCGGTGGGAATCAGCCCCAGCATTTT
size: NA
J: TRBJ1-5
V: TRBV20-1
D: NA

CDR3: CASSGRAANYGYTF
DNA: TGTGCCAGCAGTGGTAGGGCCGCTAACTATGGCTACACCTTC
size: NA
J: TRBJ1-2
V: TRBV6-1
D: NA

CDR3: CASSQDTSTSQFF
DNA: TGTGCCAGCAGCCAAGATACTAGTACAAGTCAGTTCTTC
size: NA
J: TRBJ2-1
V: TRBV4-2
D: NA

CDR3: CASSIWQEETQYF
DNA: TGTGCCAGTAGTATCTGGCAAGAAGAGACCCAGTACTTC
size: NA
J: TRBJ2-5
V: TRBV19
D: NA

CDR3: CASSSLAGKPYNEQFF
DNA: TGCGCCAGCAGCTCCCTGGCAGGGAAGCCCTACAATGAGCAGTTCTTC
size: NA
J: TRBJ2-1
V: TRBV5-1
D: NA

CDR3: CASSFTVGQPQHF
DNA: TGTGCCAGCAGCTTTACTGTAGGCCAGCCCCAGCATTTT
size: few
J: TRBJ1-5
V: TRBV7-9
D: NA

CDR3: CASSQQGSSPLHF
DNA: TGTGCCAGCAGTCAGCAGGGCTCCTCACCCCTCCACTTT
size: few
J: TRBJ1-6
V: TRBV6-5
D: NA

CDR3: CASSLGSGAGYTF
DNA: TGCGCCAGCAGCTTGGGATCGGGGGCCGGCTACACCTTC
size: NA
J: TRBJ1-2
V: TRBV5-1
D: NA

CDR3: CASSSDNQETQYF
DNA: TGCGCCAGCAGCTCTGACAACCAAGAGACCCAGTACTTC
size: few
J: TRBJ2-5
V: TRBV5-1
D: NA

CDR3: CAWSVTGQEKLFF
DNA: TGTGCCTGGAGTGTGACGGGACAGGAAAAACTGTTTTTT
size: NA
J: TRBJ1-4
V: TRBV30
D: TRBD1

CDR3: CASSRATSTGQFF
DNA: TGTGCCAGCAGTCGAGCTACCTCTACCGGGCAGTTCTTC
size: NA
J: TRBJ2-1
V: TRBV11-2
D: NA

CDR3: CSVEKQGYEQFF
DNA: TGCAGCGTTGAGAAGCAGGGGTATGAGCAGTTCTTC
size: NA
J: TRBJ2-1
V: TRBV29-1
D: NA

CDR3: CASSGQFQETQYF
DNA: TGCGCCAGCTCGGGACAGTTCCAAGAGACCCAGTACTTC
size: few
J: TRBJ2-5
V: TRBV10-2
D: TRBD1

CDR3: CASSYDRSPYEQYF
DNA: TGTGCCAGCAGCTATGACAGAAGCCCCTACGAGCAGTACTTC
size: few
J: TRBJ2-7
V: TRBV2
D: NA

CDR3: CSASGVVAISSADTQYF
DNA: TGCAGTGCTAGTGGAGTGGTTGCTATAAGCTCGGCGGATACGCAGTATTTT
size: NA
J: TRBJ2-3
V: TRBV20-1
D: NA

CDR3: CASSKDRVRETQYF
DNA: TGTGCCAGCAGTAAGGACAGGGTGAGAGAGACCCAGTACTTC
size: NA
J: TRBJ2-5
V: TRBV12-3/TRBV12-4
D: TRBD1

CDR3: CASSGPSQETQYF
DNA: TGCGCCAGCAGCGGACCGTCCCAAGAGACCCAGTACTTC
size: NA
J: TRBJ2-5
V: TRBV5-1
D: NA

CDR3: CASRSAGQGYIQYF
DNA: TGTGCCAGCAGATCCGCGGGACAGGGCTACATTCAGTACTTC
size: NA
J: TRBJ2-4
V: TRBV13
D: TRBD1

CDR3: CASSLGLAGGRAYNEQFF
DNA: TGCGCCAGCAGCTTGGGACTAGCGGGGGGGCGGGCCTACAATGAGCAGTTCTTC
size: NA
J: TRBJ2-1
V: TRBV5-1
D: TRBD2

CDR3: CASSLQGGGNTGELFF
DNA: TGTGCCAGCAGCTTACAGGGCGGGGGTAACACCGGGGAGCTGTTTTTT
size: NA
J: TRBJ2-2
V: TRBV7-3
D: TRBD2

CDR3: CASRTGAGSGDQYF
DNA: TGCGCCAGCCGGACAGGGGCCGGGTCGGGGGACCAGTACTTC
size: NA
J: TRBJ2-5
V: TRBV5-1
D: TRBD1

CDR3: CASSLMAETQYF
DNA: TGTGCCAGCAGCTTAATGGCAGAGACCCAGTACTTC
size: many
J: TRBJ2-5
V: TRBV7-9
D: NA

CDR3: CASSANSVGETQYF
DNA: TGTGCCAGCAGCGCGAACTCGGTTGGGGAGACCCAGTACTTC
size: NA
J: TRBJ2-5
V: TRBV7-2
D: NA

CDR3: CSASQGEEPQHF
DNA: TGCAGTGCCTCACAGGGGGAAGAGCCCCAGCATTTT
size: NA
J: TRBJ1-5
V: TRBV20-1
D: TRBD1

CDR3: CATSRVGGRAGELFF
DNA: TGTGCCACCAGCAGAGTAGGGGGCCGGGCCGGGGAGCTGTTTTTT
size: few
J: TRBJ2-2
V: TRBV15
D: TRBD1

CDR3: CSARDVWGRDRNGYTF
DNA: TGCAGTGCTAGAGATGTTTGGGGCAGGGACCGGAATGGCTACACCTTC
size: NA
J: TRBJ1-2
V: TRBV20-1
D: NA

CDR3: CASSAGTGPLRAFF
DNA: TGTGCCAGCAGTGCCGGGACAGGGCCCCTCAGGGCTTTCTTT
size: NA
J: TRBJ1-1
V: TRBV6-2/TRBV6-3
D: TRBD1

CDR3: CSVEEQQETQYF
DNA: TGCAGCGTTGAAGAACAGCAAGAGACCCAGTACTTC
size: NA
J: TRBJ2-5
V: TRBV29-1
D: NA

CDR3: CASSSRGGNTEAFF
DNA: TGTGCCAGCAGCTCTAGAGGGGGAAACACTGAAGCTTTCTTT
size: many
J: TRBJ1-1
V: TRBV7-9
D: NA

CDR3: CASLPGNSYNEQFF
DNA: TGTGCCAGCTTACCAGGGAATTCCTACAATGAGCAGTTCTTC
size: NA
J: TRBJ2-1
V: TRBV7-2
D: NA

CDR3: CSARGLYNEQFF
DNA: TGCAGTGCTAGGGGACTCTACAATGAGCAGTTCTTC
size: NA
J: TRBJ2-1
V: TRBV20-1
D: NA

CDR3: CASSFLSPYNEQFF
DNA: TGTGCCAGCAGCTTTTTAAGTCCCTACAATGAGCAGTTCTTC
size: NA
J: TRBJ2-1
V: TRBV11-2
D: NA

CDR3: CASSLARERDTQYF
DNA: TGTGCCAGCAGCTTAGCCAGGGAGAGAGATACGCAGTATTTT
size: NA
J: TRBJ2-3
V: TRBV7-9
D: NA

CDR3: CAISESTGGGELFF
DNA: TGTGCCATCAGTGAGTCGACCGGGGGCGGGGAGCTGTTTTTT
size: NA
J: TRBJ2-2
V: TRBV10-3
D: NA

CDR3: CASSLGTSGGAADTQYF
DNA: TGCGCCAGCAGCTTGGGGACTAGCGGGGGGGCCGCAGATACGCAGTATTTT
size: few
J: TRBJ2-3
V: TRBV5-1
D: TRBD2

CDR3: CASSSGQRYGYTF
DNA: TGTGCCAGCAGTTCGGGACAGCGCTATGGCTACACCTTC
size: few
J: TRBJ1-2
V: TRBV28
D: TRBD1

CDR3: CASNIGGQVHEQYF
DNA: TGTGCCAGCAACATTGGGGGACAGGTCCACGAGCAGTACTTC
size: NA
J: TRBJ2-7
V: TRBV6-5
D: TRBD1